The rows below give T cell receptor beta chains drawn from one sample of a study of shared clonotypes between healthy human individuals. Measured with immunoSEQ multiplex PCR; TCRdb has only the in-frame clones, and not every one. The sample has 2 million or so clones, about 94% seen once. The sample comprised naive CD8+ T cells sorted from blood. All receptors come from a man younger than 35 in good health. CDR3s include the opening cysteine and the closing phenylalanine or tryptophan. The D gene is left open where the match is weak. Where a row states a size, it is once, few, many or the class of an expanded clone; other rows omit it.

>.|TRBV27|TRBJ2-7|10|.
CASHLYEQYF
TGTGCCAGTCACCTCTACGAGCAGTACTTC
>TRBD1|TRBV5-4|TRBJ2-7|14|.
CASSLEQGADEQYF
TGTGCCAGCAGCTTGGAACAGGGGGCGGACGAGCAGTACTTC
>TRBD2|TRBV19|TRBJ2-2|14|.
CASTSTGGAGELFF
TGTGCCAGTACGTCCACGGGAGGAGCCGGGGAGCTGTTTTTT
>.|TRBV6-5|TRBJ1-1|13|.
CASSYSRRTEAFF
TGTGCCAGCAGTTACTCGAGGCGCACTGAAGCTTTCTTT
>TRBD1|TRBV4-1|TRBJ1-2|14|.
CASSQLYGTEDYTF
TGCGCCAGCAGCCAGTTATACGGGACAGAGGACTACACCTTC
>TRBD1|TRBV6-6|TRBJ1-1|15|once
CASSYSGTANTEAFF
TGTGCCAGCAGTTACTCGGGGACAGCGAACACTGAAGCTTTCTTT
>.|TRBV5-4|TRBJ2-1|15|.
CASSLQDNSYNEQFF
TGTGCCAGCAGCTTGCAGGACAACTCCTACAATGAGCAGTTCTTC
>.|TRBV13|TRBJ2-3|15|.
CASSPAQTSTDTQYF
TGTGCCAGCAGCCCCGCGCAAACTAGCACAGATACGCAGTATTTT
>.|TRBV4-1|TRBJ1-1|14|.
CASSQAGISTEAFF
TGCGCCAGCAGCCAAGCAGGGATTAGCACTGAAGCTTTCTTT
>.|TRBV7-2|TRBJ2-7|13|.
CASSFRPTYEQYF
TGTGCCAGCAGCTTCCGGCCGACTTACGAGCAGTACTTC
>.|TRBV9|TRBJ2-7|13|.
CASSTQDSDEQYF
TGTGCCAGCAGCACCCAAGACAGTGACGAGCAGTACTTC
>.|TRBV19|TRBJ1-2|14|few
CASSIPGWGYGYTF
TGTGCCAGTAGTATTCCAGGGTGGGGCTATGGCTACACCTTC
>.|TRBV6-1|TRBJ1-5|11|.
CVSSEGQPQHF
TGTGTCAGCAGTGAAGGGCAGCCCCAGCATTTT
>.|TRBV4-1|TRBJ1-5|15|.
CASSQQSGIDQPQHF
TGCGCCAGCAGCCAACAGTCTGGGATCGATCAGCCCCAGCATTTT
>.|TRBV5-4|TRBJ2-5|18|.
CASSLRDRYAPLQETQYF
TGTGCCAGCAGCTTGAGGGACCGCTACGCCCCACTTCAAGAGACCCAGTACTTC
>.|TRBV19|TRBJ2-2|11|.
CASSGIGELFF
TGTGCCTCCTCGGGTATCGGGGAGCTGTTTTTT
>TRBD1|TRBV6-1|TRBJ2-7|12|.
CASTVQGTEQYF
TGTGCCAGCACCGTACAGGGGACCGAGCAGTACTTC
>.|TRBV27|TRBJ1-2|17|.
CASSPNHLGGFGYGYTF
TGTGCCAGCAGTCCAAACCATCTTGGAGGGTTCGGCTATGGCTACACCTTC
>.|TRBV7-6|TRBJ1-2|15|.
CASSLGVSGAAGYTF
TGTGCCAGCAGCTTAGGGGTCTCGGGGGCGGCTGGCTACACCTTC
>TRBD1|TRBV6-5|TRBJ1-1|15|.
CASSTGQGRNTEAFF
TGTGCCAGCAGTACGGGACAGGGCCGGAACACTGAAGCTTTCTTT
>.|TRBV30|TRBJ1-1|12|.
CAWRGENTEAFF
TGTGCCTGGAGAGGTGAGAACACTGAAGCTTTCTTT
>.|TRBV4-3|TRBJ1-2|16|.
CASSQEVNLANYGYTF
TGCGCCAGCAGCCAAGAGGTGAATCTAGCTAACTATGGCTACACCTTC
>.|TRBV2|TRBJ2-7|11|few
CASSDVDEQYF
TGTGCCAGCAGTGATGTGGATGAGCAGTACTTC
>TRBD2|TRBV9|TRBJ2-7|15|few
CASSVGLADSYEQYF
TGTGCCAGCAGCGTAGGGCTAGCGGACTCCTACGAGCAGTACTTC
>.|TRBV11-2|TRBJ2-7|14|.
CASSLEQGSYEQYF
TGTGCCAGCAGCTTAGAACAGGGTTCCTACGAGCAGTACTTC
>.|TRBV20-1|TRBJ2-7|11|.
CSAPRGHEQYF
TGCAGTGCTCCCCGAGGACACGAGCAGTACTTC
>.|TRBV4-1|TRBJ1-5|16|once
CASSQALSGSNQPQHF
TGCGCCAGCAGCCAAGCATTAAGCGGTAGCAATCAGCCCCAGCATTTT
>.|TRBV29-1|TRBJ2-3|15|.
CSVEVQGRATDTQYF
TGCAGCGTTGAAGTACAGGGGAGGGCCACAGATACGCAGTATTTT
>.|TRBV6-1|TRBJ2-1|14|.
CASSVRSDYNEQFF
TGTGCCAGCAGTGTGAGGAGCGATTACAATGAGCAGTTCTTC
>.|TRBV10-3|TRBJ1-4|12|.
CAISESGEKLFF
TGTGCCATCAGTGAGTCAGGAGAAAAACTGTTTTTT
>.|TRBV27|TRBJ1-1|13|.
CASVGVGITEAFF
TGTGCCAGCGTTGGGGTAGGGATCACTGAAGCTTTCTTT
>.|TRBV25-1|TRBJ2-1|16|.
CASSDPDRIRFDEQFF
TGTGCCAGCAGTGACCCCGACAGGATAAGGTTCGATGAGCAGTTCTTC
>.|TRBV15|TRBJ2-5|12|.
CATSREESGAYF
TGTGCCACCAGCAGAGAGGAAAGCGGTGCTTACTTC
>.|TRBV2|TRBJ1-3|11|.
CASSDGNTIYF
TGTGCCAGCAGCGACGGAAACACCATATATTTT
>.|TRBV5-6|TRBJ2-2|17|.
CASSLGRRGGAGGELFF
TGTGCCAGCAGCTTGGGCCGACGAGGAGGGGCCGGCGGGGAGCTGTTTTTT
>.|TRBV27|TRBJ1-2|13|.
CASSHQALYGYTF
TGTGCCAGCAGTCACCAGGCACTCTATGGCTACACCTTC
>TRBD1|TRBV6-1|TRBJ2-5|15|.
CASSDLAGGIETQYF
TGTGCCAGCAGTGATCTGGCAGGGGGCATAGAGACCCAGTACTTC
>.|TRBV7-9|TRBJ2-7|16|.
CASSLDPGGLSYEQYF
TGTGCCAGCAGCTTAGATCCTGGGGGACTCTCCTACGAGCAGTACTTC
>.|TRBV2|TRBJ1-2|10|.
CASSGEGYTF
TGTGCCAGCAGTGGAGAGGGCTACACCTTC
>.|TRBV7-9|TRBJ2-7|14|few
CASSLVGQAYEQYF
TGTGCCAGCAGTCTGGTCGGACAAGCCTACGAGCAGTACTTC
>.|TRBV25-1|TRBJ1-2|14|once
CASSELGGNYGYTF
TGTGCCAGCAGTGAGCTAGGAGGGAACTATGGCTACACCTTC
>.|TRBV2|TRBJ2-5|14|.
CASSIAAGPWTQYF
TGTGCCAGCAGCATAGCCGCAGGTCCGTGGACCCAGTACTTC
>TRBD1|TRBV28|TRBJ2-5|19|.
CASNPRSWTGPGNQETQYF
TGTGCCAGCAACCCTCGGAGCTGGACAGGGCCAGGGAACCAAGAGACCCAGTACTTC
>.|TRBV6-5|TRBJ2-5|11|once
CASSQGETQYF
TGTGCCAGCAGTCAGGGGGAGACCCAGTACTTC
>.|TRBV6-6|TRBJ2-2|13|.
CASRLQNTGELFF
TGTGCCAGCAGACTACAGAACACCGGGGAGCTGTTTTTT
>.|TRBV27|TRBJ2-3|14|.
CASSLGTGTDTQYF
TGTGCCAGCAGTTTAGGGACTGGCACAGATACGCAGTATTTT
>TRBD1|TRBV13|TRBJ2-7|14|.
CASSLGDRGYEQYF
TGTGCCAGCAGCTTAGGGGACAGGGGCTACGAGCAGTACTTC
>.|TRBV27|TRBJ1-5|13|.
CASSYGKSQPQHF
TGTGCCAGCAGTTACGGAAAGAGTCAGCCCCAGCATTTT
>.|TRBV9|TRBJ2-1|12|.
CASSGPRNEQFF
TGTGCCAGCAGCGGGCCGCGCAATGAGCAGTTCTTC
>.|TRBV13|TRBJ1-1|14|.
CASSLGRGKSEAFF
TGTGCCAGCAGCTTAGGCCGGGGGAAGTCTGAAGCTTTCTTT
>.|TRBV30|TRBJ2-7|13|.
CAWSQVSSYEQYF
TGTGCCTGGAGTCAAGTGAGCTCCTACGAGCAGTACTTC
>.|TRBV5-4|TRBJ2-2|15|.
CASSHLGENTGELFF
TGTGCCAGCAGTCATCTTGGCGAGAACACCGGGGAGCTGTTTTTT
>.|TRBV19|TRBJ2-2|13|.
CASSRAYTGELFF
TGTGCCAGTAGCCGCGCCTATACCGGGGAGCTGTTTTTT
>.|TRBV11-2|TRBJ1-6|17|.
CASSLDLTETYNSPLHF
TGTGCCAGCAGCTTAGATCTTACGGAAACCTATAATTCACCCCTCCACTTT
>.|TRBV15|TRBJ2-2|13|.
CATGVSLTGELFF
TGTGCCACCGGGGTTTCTTTAACCGGGGAGCTGTTTTTT